The 18 T cell receptor beta chains below come from one sample, sequenced in a study of T cell repertoires in cytomegalovirus infection. Each CDR3 protein is one row after TCRdb ran MiXCR on the reads. The profile shows roughly 310,000 distinct CDR3 sequences, under 35% of them singletons. Which antigens these TCRs recognize remains unknown. The sample was cultured PBMCs, taken from culture after CMV antigen stimulation. The source is a human donor in good health (CMV status not recorded). Some clones in this sample may be carry-over from other donors' samples.

The J gene is TRBJ2-7, the V gene TRBV7-9; tentatively, D is TRBD1 (5 bases). Germline CDR1 SEHNR, CDR2 FQNEAQ (reference sequence). Trimming removed 5 bases from V and 7 bases from J, with 12 bases in between. The CDR3 loop spans 12 amino acids. CDR3 region: CASSQGSSEQYF. CDR3 coding DNA: TGTGCCAGCAGCCAGGGATCGAGTGAGCAGTACTTC.

The V call is TRBV27, the J call TRBJ1-1, with D hard to call. The germline gives CDR1 MNHEY, CDR2 SMNVEV (reference sequence). V lost 6 bases to trimming and J lost 3 bases, with 14 bases between them. There are 14 residues in the CDR3. CDR3 sequence: CASRIRGMYTEAFF. DNA for the CDR3: TGTGCCAGCAGAATCCGGGGTATGTACACTGAAGCTTTCTTT.

In this sample, this clonotype turned up many times. The J gene is TRBJ2-1, the V gene TRBV18; 10 nucleotides line up with TRBD1. Germline V gives CDR1 KGHSH, CDR2 LQKENI. The ends lost 1 base at V and 9 bases at J; junction bases unmatched: 6. The CDR3 is made up of 15 amino acids. CDR3 loop: CASSPLGTGDGEQFF. DNA for the CDR3: TGTGCCAGCTCACCACTCGGGACAGGGGATGGTGAGCAGTTCTTC.

The DNA for the CDR3 is TGTGCCAGCAGCTTTCGGGGTTCGAGGAACACTGAAGCTTTCTTT. This gives the protein CASSFRGSRNTEAFF. This sequence joins TRBV7-8 and TRBJ1-1; no clear D gene. The CDR3 loop spans 15 amino acids. Germline CDR1 reads SGHVS; CDR2 reads FQNEAQ. V was cut by 3 bases and J by 1 base, with 12 bases left in between.

V and J are TRBV7-2 and TRBJ2-2; D tentatively fits TRBD1 or TRBD2 (5 bases each). This CDR3 spans 15 amino acids. CDR1 and CDR2 (germline): SGHTA, FQGNSA. The V end lost 3 bases, the J end lost 2 bases, and 10 bases lay between the germline ends. CDR3 sequence (DNA): TGTGCCAGCAGCTTGACCGGGGCCAACACCGGGGAGCTGTTTTTT. The encoded protein is CASSLTGANTGELFF.

The chain combines TRBV19 with TRBJ1-1; 8 bases are shared with TRBD1. The germline CDR1 and CDR2 sequences are LNHDA and SQIVND (reference sequence). Germline trimming cut 5 bases from V and 0 bases from J; bases unmatched to any gene: 5. CDR3 length equals 15 residues. The CDR3 region has the DNA TGTGCCAGTAGTGCCGGACAGGGATTGAACACTGAAGCTTTCTTT. This codes for CASSAGQGLNTEAFF.

This chain joins TRBV12-3 or TRBV12-4 and TRBJ2-2; TRBD2 matches 9 bases. The CDR3 consists of 14 residues. V trimming: 10 bases; J trimming: 7 bases; junction bases outside the gene matches: 10. In DNA form, the CDR3 reads TGTGCCACCATAGCCGGGACTAGCCACGGGGAGCTGTTTTTT. It is translated as CATIAGTSHGELFF.

The rearrangement uses TRBV4-2 and TRBJ2-1, with D perhaps assigned TRBD1 or TRBD2 (5 bases each). V was pared by 3 bases and J by 10 bases, with 19 bases between. This CDR3 comprises 15 residues. Germline V gene data show CDR1 as LGHNA and CDR2 as YNFKEQ. The CDR3 DNA is TGTGCCAGCAGCCAGGTTGGGAGCGGACAATGGGAGCAGTTCTTC. Translating it yields CASSQVGSGQWEQFF.

The genes are TRBV7-8 and TRBJ1-2; 7 bases agree with TRBD1. The CDR3 spans 16 residues. Germline lookup yields CDR1 SGHVS and CDR2 FQNEAQ. V trimming: 5 bases; J trimming: 0 bases; junction bases outside the gene matches: 9. The chain's CDR3 is CASSPWGQISNYGYTF. CDR3 nucleotides: TGTGCCAGCAGCCCCTGGGGACAGATTTCTAACTATGGCTACACCTTC.

The table lists this clonotype with a few counts. The genes are TRBV7-6 and TRBJ1-1, with D possibly TRBD1 on 5 matching bases. The CDR3 is made up of 13 amino acids. Trimming removed 8 bases at V and 4 bases at J, with 14 bases between. CDR1 and CDR2 (germline): SGHVS, FNYEAQ. The CDR3 nucleotides are TGTGCCAGCGGCAGGGCGGAGGGCACTGAAGCTTTCTTT. Its protein is CASGRAEGTEAFF.

V gene TRBV27 combines with J gene TRBJ1-2, with 9 positions matching TRBD1. Germline V gene data show CDR1 as MNHEY and CDR2 as SMNVEV (reference sequence). CDR3 length: 16 amino acids. J gave up 2 bases and V 8 bases, and 12 bases lay outside the gene matches. CDR3 residues: CASGEHRGRANYGYTF. As DNA, the CDR3 is TGTGCCAGCGGAGAGCACAGGGGGCGCGCAAACTATGGCTACACCTTC.

V usage is TRBV29-1 and J usage is TRBJ2-1; 14 nucleotides agree with TRBD2. Germline V CDR1 and CDR2: SQVTM, ANQGSEA. J gave up 0 bases and V 1 base, and 8 bases lay outside the gene matches. The CDR3 consists of 19 residues. Here the CDR3 DNA reads TGCAGCGTTGAAGTCGGTCCCGGGACTAGCGGGAGCTCCTACAATGAGCAGTTCTTC. Protein: CSVEVGPGTSGSSYNEQFF.

V gene TRBV19 combines with J gene TRBJ1-2; 10 bases are a match to TRBD1. After removal of 7 bases from V and 8 bases from J, the junction contained 16 bases not matched to a gene. The CDR3 spans 16 residues. The V gene's germline CDR1 is LNHDA and CDR2 SQIVND (reference sequence). CDR3 DNA: TGTGCCAGTACTCCCCGCCAAGGGACAGGGGATCGCGGCTACACCTTC. Its protein is CASTPRQGTGDRGYTF.

The chain links TRBV4-3 to TRBJ1-4, with no clear D. Germline V gene data show CDR1 as LGHNA and CDR2 as YSLEER. This CDR3 region has 15 residues. Trimming left V 3 bases short and J 7 bases short, with 15 bases between. For the CDR3, the DNA is TGCGCCAGCAGCCATCGAGTAGGTACGAGTGAAAAACTGTTTTTT. This translates into CASSHRVGTSEKLFF.

There are a few counts of this clonotype. The V and J genes are TRBV7-9 and TRBJ1-2; D is uncertain. In germline, CDR1 is SEHNR, CDR2 FQNEAQ (reference sequence). The CDR3 sequence is 13 residues long. V was cut by 5 bases and J by 4 bases, with 11 bases left in between. CDR3 in amino acids: CASSPPTGYGYTF. The CDR3 DNA reads TGTGCCAGCAGCCCCCCTACGGGCTATGGCTACACCTTC.

The chain uses TRBV27 and TRBJ2-3; the match to TRBD1 covers 7 bases. The V gene's germline CDR1 is MNHEY and CDR2 SMNVEV (reference sequence). With V trimmed by 6 bases and J by 0 bases, 9 bases remained unmatched. CDR3 size: 16 residues. DNA for the CDR3: TGTGCCAGCAGACCAACGACAGGGTCCAGCACAGATACGCAGTATTTT. Its translation is CASRPTTGSSTDTQYF.

The chain carries TRBV5-6 and TRBJ2-1, with 8 nucleotides matching TRBD2. CDR3 size: 19 residues. J gave up 0 bases and V 1 base, and 12 bases lay outside the gene matches. Per germline, CDR1 SGHDT and CDR2 YYEEEE. The CDR3 spells CASSLKRSGTQSSYNEQFF. The CDR3 bases are TGTGCCAGCAGCTTGAAACGTAGCGGGACCCAGAGCTCCTACAATGAGCAGTTCTTC.

This clonotype turned up a few times. A junction end diverges from the germline sequence, so it may reflect a read error. The V call is TRBV7-7, the J call TRBJ2-3; 8 positions agree with TRBD1. Germline values: CDR1 SSHAT, CDR2 FNYEAQ (reference sequence). The CDR3 sequence is 13 residues long. Here the CDR3 reads CASSRQGKDTQYF. In nucleotides, the CDR3 is TGTGCTAGCAGCCGACAGGGGAAAGATACGCAGTATTTT.